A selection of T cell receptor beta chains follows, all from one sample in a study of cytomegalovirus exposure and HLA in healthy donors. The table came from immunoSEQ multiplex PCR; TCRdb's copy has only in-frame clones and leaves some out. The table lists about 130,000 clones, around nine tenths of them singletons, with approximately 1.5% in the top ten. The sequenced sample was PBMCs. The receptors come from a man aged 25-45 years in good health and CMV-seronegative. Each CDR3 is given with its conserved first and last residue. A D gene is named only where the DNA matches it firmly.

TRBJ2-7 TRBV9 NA TGTGCCAGCAGCGTAGCTTCTAGCTCCTACGAGCAGTACTTC CASSVASSSYEQYF
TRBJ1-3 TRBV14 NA TGTGCCAGCAGCCAAGAAAGCGGCGGTAGGACCATATATTTT CASSQESGGRTIYF
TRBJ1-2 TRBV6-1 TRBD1 TGTGCCAGCAGTGCCCGGGACAGCGATAACTATGGCTACACCTTC CASSARDSDNYGYTF
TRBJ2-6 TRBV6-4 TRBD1 TGTGCCAGCAGCTCCGGGACAGGCCTCTCTGGGGCCAACGTCCTGACTTTC CASSSGTGLSGANVLTF
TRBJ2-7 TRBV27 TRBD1 TGTGCCAGCAGTCGACCGGGACAGGGGTCCTACGAGCAGTACTTC CASSRPGQGSYEQYF
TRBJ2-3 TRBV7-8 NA TGTGCCAGCAGCTTAGCGGGCAGCACAGATACGCAGTATTTT CASSLAGSTDTQYF
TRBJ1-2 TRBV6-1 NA TGTGCCAGCAGTGAAGCCGCTCAGGGCGTCTATGGCTACACCTTC CASSEAAQGVYGYTF
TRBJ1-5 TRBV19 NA TGTGCCAGTAGTATCCCCCCGCAGAGCGCCCAGCATTTT CASSIPPQSAQHF
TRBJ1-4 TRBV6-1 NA TGTGCCAGCAGCGTAACAGGGTATAATGAAAAACTGTTTTTT CASSVTGYNEKLFF
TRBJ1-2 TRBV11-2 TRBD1 TGTGCCAGCAGCCCTGGACAGGGACTCTATGGCTACACCTTC CASSPGQGLYGYTF
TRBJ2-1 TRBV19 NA TGTGCCAGTAGTACCTGGGACTATGGGGGGCTTGATGAGCAGTTCTTC CASSTWDYGGLDEQFF
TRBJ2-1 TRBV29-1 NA TGCAGCGTTGAAGTAACAGGTTTGGATGAGCAGTTCTTC CSVEVTGLDEQFF
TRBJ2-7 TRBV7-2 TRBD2 TGTGCCAGCAGCTTAGTTGCGGGAGTTAACCACGAGCAGTACTTC CASSLVAGVNHEQYF
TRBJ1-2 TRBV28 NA TGTGCCAGCAGCTCCGGCTATGGCTACACCTTC CASSSGYGYTF
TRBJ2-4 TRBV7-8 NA TGTGCCAGCAGCTTCCAGGGTTCTCACATTCAGTACTTC CASSFQGSHIQYF
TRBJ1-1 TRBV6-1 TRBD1 TGTGCCACCCTTTCACAACAGGGGAGACGCACTGAAGCTTTCTTT CATLSQQGRRTEAFF
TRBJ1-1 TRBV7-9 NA TGTGCCAGCAGACCCCGTGGGGGAGGGGGTTACGGGAACACTGAAGCTTTCTTT CASRPRGGGGYGNTEAFF
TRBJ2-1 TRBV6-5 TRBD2 TGTGCCAGCACGGGACTGGGACTAGCGGGAGATGAGCAGTTCTTC CASTGLGLAGDEQFF
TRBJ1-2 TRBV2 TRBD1 TGTGCCAGCAGGGGAGAGGACAGGGCCAGCTATGGCTACACCTTC CASRGEDRASYGYTF
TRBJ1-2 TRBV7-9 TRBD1 TGTGCCAGCAGCTTAGAAGACAGGGTTGGCTACACCTTC CASSLEDRVGYTF
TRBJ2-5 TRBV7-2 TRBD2 TGTGCCAGCAGCTTAGGGCTAGCGGAATGGGAGACCCAGTACTTC CASSLGLAEWETQYF
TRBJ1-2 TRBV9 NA TGTGCCAGCAGCGTAGTGGCAGGGGCCACCTATGGCTACACCTTC CASSVVAGATYGYTF
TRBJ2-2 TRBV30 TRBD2 TGTGCCTGGAGGACTAGCGGGGCCGGGAGGACCGGGGAGCTGTTTTTT CAWRTSGAGRTGELFF
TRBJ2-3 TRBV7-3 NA TGTGCCAGCAGCTTAAATCGTATCACAGATACGCAGTATTTT CASSLNRITDTQYF
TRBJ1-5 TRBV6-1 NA TGTGCCAGCGGGGGGGTTAGCAATCAGCCCCAGCATTTT CASGGVSNQPQHF
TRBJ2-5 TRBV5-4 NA TGTGCCAGCAGCTTTGGTCGCTGGGGAGAAGAGACCCAGTACTTC CASSFGRWGEETQYF
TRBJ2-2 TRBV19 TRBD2 TGTGCCAGTATGTCCCTAGCGGGAGTCATGGCCGGGGAGCTGTTTTTT CASMSLAGVMAGELFF
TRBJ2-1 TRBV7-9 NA TGTGCCAGTACCGAGGTGGATGAGCAGTTCTTC CASTEVDEQFF
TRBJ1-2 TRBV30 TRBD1 TGTGCCTGGAGAGCCGGGACAGGGAGAGGCTACACCTTC CAWRAGTGRGYTF
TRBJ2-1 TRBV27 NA TGTGCCAGCAGTTTAACAGTGGCCTATGAGCAGTTCTTC CASSLTVAYEQFF
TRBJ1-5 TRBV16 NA TGTGCCAGCAGCCAAATCCCGGGGGGACAGCCCCAGCATTTT CASSQIPGGQPQHF
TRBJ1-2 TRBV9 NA TGTGCCAGCAGCGTAGGTGCGGGGAACTATGGCTACACCTTC CASSVGAGNYGYTF
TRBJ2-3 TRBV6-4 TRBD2 TGTGCCAGCAGTGAAAAGACTAGCGGCACAGATACGCAGTATTTT CASSEKTSGTDTQYF
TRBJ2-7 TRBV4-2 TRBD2 TGTGCCAGCAGCCCAAGACTAGCGGGAGCCTACGAGCAGTACTTC CASSPRLAGAYEQYF
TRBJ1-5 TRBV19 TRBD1 TGTGCCAGTAGTATAGCCGACAGGGCTAATCAGCCCCAGCATTTT CASSIADRANQPQHF
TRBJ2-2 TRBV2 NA TGTGCCAGCAGTGTAGGGGGACAGAACACCGGGGAGCTGTTTTTT CASSVGGQNTGELFF